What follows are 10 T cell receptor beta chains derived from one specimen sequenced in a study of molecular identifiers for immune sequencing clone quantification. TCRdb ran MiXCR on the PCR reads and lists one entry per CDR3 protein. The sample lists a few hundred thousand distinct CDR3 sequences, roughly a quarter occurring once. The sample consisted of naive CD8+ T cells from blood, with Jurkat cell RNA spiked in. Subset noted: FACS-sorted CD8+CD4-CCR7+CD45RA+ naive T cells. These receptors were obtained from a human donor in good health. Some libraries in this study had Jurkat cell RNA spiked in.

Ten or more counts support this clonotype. CDR3 bases: TGTGCCAGCAGCCCAGCAGGGAGTAGCGCCTCCTACGAGCAGTACTTC. The encoded protein is CASSPAGSSASYEQYF. The chain couples TRBV7-2 to TRBJ2-7; D tentatively reads TRBD1 or TRBD2 (5 bases each). Germline V lookup: CDR1 SGHTA, CDR2 FQGNSA. The ends were cut back, 5 bases at V and 0 bases at J, with 17 bases in the middle. The CDR3 consists of 16 residues.

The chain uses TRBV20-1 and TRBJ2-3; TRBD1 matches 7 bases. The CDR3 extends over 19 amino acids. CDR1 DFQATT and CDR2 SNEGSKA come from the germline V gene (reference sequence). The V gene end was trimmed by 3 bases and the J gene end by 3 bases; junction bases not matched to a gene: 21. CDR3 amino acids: CSAREHNPQDRVWTDTQYF. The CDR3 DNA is TGCAGTGCTAGGGAACATAACCCCCAAGACAGGGTCTGGACAGATACGCAGTATTTT.

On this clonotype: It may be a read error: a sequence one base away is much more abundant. The CDR3 nucleotides are TGTGACAGCAGCTCACGGGGGTTCTCACCCCTCCACTTT. It encodes CDSSSRGFSPLHF. This chain uses TRBV7-6 with TRBJ1-6; tentatively, D is TRBD1 (5 bases). Looked up from germline, CDR1 is SGHVS and CDR2 is FNYEAQ. This CDR3 comprises 13 residues.

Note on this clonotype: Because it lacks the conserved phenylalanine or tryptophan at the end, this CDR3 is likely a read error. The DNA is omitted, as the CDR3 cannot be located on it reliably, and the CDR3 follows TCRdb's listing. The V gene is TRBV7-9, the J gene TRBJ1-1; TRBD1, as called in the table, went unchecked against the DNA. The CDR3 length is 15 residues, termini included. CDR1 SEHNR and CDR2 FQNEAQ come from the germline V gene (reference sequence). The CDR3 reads CASSSKTGLNTEAFS.

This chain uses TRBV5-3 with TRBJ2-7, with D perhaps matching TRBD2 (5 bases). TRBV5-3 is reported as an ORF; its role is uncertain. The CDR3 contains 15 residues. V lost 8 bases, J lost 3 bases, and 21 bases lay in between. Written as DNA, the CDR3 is TGTGCCAGCAGCCTACATCCAGAGGGCAGCTACGAGCAGTACTTC. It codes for CASSLHPEGSYEQYF.

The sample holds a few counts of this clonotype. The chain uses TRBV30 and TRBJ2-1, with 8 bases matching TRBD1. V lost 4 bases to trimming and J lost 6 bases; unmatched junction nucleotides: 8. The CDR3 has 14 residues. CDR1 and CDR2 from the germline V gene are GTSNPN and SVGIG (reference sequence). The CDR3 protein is CAWTVGQGRNEQFF. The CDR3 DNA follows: TGTGCCTGGACCGTAGGACAGGGTCGCAATGAGCAGTTCTTC.

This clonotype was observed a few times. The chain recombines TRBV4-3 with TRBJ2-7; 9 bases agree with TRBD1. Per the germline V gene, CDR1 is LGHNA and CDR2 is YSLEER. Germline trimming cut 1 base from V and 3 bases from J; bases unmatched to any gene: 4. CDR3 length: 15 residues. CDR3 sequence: CASSQGTGGYYEQYF. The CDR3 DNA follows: TGCGCCAGCAGCCAAGGAACAGGGGGCTACTACGAGCAGTACTTC.

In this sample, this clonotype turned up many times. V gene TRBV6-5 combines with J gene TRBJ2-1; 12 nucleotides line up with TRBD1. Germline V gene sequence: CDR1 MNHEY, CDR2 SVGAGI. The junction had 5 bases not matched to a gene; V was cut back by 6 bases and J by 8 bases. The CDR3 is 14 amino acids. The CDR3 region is CASSRDRGPDEQFF. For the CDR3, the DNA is TGTGCCAGCAGCCGGGACAGGGGGCCCGATGAGCAGTTCTTC.

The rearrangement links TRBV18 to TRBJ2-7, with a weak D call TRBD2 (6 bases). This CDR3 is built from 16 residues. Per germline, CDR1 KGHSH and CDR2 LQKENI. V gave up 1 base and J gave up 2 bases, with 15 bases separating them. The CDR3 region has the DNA TGTGCCAGCTCACCACGACTAGGGACGGAACCCTACGAGCAGTACTTC. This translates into CASSPRLGTEPYEQYF.

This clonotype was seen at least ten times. This CDR3 is CASSLDPGGEKLFF. The CDR3 DNA sequence: TGTGCCAGCAGCTTGGATCCCGGTGGAGAAAAACTGTTTTTT. This chain joins TRBV5-5 and TRBJ1-4; D not resolved. CDR3 length: 14 amino acids. CDR1 is SGHKS, CDR2 YYEKEE, per germline (reference sequence). Trimming cost V 0 bases and J 8 bases, with 11 bases left between them.